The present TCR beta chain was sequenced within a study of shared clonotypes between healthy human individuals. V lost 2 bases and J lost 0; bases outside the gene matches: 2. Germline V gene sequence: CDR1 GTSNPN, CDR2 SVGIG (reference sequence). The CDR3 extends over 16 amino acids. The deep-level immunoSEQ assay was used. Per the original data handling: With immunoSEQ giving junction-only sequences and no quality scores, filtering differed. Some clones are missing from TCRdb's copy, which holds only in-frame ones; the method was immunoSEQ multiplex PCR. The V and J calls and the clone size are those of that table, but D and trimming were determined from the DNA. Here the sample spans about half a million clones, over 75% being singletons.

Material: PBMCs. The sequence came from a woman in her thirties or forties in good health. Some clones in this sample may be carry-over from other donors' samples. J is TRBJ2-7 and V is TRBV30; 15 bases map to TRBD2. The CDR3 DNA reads TGTGCCTGGAGTCTGGGACTAGCGGGAGGCTCCTACGAGCAGTACTTC. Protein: CAWSLGLAGGSYEQYF. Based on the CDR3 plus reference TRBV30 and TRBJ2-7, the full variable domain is SQTIHQWPATLVQPVGSPLSLECTVEGTSNPNLYWYRQAAGRGLQLLFYSVGIGQISSEVPQNLSASRPQDRQFILSSKKLLLSDSGFYLCAWSLGLAGGSYEQYFGPGTRLTVT.